This is a list of T cell receptor beta chains from one sample in a study of shared clonotypes between healthy human individuals. The repertoire was sequenced with immunoSEQ multiplex PCR; TCRdb's copy has only in-frame clones and lacks some. The profile shows more than 2 million clones, around 93% of them singletons. The sequenced sample consisted of naive CD8+ T cells from PBMCs. The receptors stem from a man aged 18 to 29 in good health. Some clones in this sample may be carry-over from other donors' samples. Both conserved end residues are trimmed from each CDR3. The order of the fields is CDR3 protein, clone size, V gene. Clone sizes are given selectively: once, few, many, or a class where the clone is expanded.

ASSLAPRTEAF,NA,TRBV27
ASSQGRLAASYEQY,NA,TRBV4-2
ASSFSGQQETQY,once,TRBV7-9
ASSLGQGGSNEQF,NA,TRBV5-4
ASTAPGYEQY,NA,TRBV4-2
ASSDLGYNEQF,NA,TRBV19
ASSSWSGSGEKLF,NA,TRBV7-8
ASSPGGGGYEQY,NA,TRBV7-2
ASSEWMGRGRDEQY,NA,TRBV4-1
ASSSEVGQGIYEQY,NA,TRBV7-9
AIREAGVLNEQF,NA,TRBV10-3
AISDYRQVYEQY,NA,TRBV10-3
ASSQVVGRGYT,NA,TRBV14
ASSVPGNEQF,NA,TRBV9
ASSDLTGGSYEQY,NA,TRBV7-8
ASSSPRTSPDVDTQY,NA,TRBV7-3
ASSYTTEQETQY,NA,TRBV6-5
ASSEYIWGDEQY,NA,TRBV6-1
ASSQDLNTGANVLT,NA,TRBV4-3
ASSPDRNNEQF,NA,TRBV27
ASSPRVAEAF,NA,TRBV7-8
ASTLFPSEAAGGYNEQF,NA,TRBV27
ASSISGNQNTEAF,NA,TRBV19
ASSDAGGPLHYGYT,NA,TRBV5-4
ASSLGAGYLPGNTIY,NA,TRBV11-2
ASSLLTERYTEAF,NA,TRBV5-4
ASSPPDGRGQF,NA,TRBV18
ASSISVTPNTGELF,NA,TRBV5-5
ASSLSARHGNNQPQH,NA,TRBV27
AWSAWQGLSGNTIY,NA,TRBV30
ASTPGANSPLH,NA,TRBV5-1
ASSLGPRTKETQY,NA,TRBV5-8
ASSLRTDEAF,NA,TRBV7-9
ASGVGGQGDEKLF,NA,TRBV2
ASSPRTIYEQY,once,TRBV4-2
ASRRGGYLEVEKLF,NA,TRBV2
ASSPPSGRAGEQY,once,TRBV7-9
ASSTGGSGQY,NA,TRBV6-6